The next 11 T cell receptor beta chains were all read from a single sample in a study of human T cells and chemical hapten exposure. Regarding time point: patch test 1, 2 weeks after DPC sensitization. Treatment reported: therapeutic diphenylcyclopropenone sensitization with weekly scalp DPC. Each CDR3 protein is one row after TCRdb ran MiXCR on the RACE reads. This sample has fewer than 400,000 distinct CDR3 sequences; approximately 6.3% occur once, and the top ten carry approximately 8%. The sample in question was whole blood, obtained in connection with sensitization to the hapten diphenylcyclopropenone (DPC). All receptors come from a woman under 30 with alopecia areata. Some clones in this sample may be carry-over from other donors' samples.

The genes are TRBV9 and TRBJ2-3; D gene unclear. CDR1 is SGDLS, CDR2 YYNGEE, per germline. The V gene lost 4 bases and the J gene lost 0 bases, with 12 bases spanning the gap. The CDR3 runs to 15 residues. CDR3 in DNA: TGTGCCAGCAGCCCCCAGCGACTTAGCACAGATACGCAGTATTTT. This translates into CASSPQRLSTDTQYF.

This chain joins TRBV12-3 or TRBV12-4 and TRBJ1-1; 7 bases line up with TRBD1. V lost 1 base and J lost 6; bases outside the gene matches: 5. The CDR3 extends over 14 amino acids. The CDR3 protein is CASSLGGTVAEAFF. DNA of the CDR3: TGTGCCAGCAGTTTAGGGGGGACAGTGGCTGAAGCTTTCTTT.

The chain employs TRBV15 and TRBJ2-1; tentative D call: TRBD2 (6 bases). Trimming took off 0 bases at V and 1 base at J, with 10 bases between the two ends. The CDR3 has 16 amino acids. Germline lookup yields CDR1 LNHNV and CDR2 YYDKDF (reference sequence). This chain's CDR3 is CATSRDGGMSYNEQFF. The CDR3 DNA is TGTGCCACCAGCAGAGATGGAGGGATGTCCTACAATGAGCAGTTCTTC.

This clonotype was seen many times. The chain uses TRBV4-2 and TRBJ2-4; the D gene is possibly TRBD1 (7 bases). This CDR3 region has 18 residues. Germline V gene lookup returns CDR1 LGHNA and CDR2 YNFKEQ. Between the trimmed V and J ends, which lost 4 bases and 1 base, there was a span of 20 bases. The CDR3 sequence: CASSPRIDRAGAKNIQYF. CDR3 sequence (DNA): TGTGCCAGCAGCCCCAGGATCGACAGGGCGGGGGCCAAAAACATTCAGTACTTC.

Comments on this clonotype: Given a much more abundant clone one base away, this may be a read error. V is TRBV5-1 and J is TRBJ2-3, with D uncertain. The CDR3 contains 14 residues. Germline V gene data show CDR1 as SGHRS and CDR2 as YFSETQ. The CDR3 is CASSLEATADTLYF. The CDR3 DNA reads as TGCGCCAGCAGCTTGGAGGCTACCGCAGATACGCTGTATTTT.

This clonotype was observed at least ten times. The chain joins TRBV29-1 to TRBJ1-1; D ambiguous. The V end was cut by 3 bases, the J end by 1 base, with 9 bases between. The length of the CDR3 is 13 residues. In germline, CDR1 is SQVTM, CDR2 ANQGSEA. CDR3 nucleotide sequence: TGCAGCGTTGAGGGTCAGCAGAACACTGAAGCTTTCTTT. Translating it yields CSVEGQQNTEAFF.

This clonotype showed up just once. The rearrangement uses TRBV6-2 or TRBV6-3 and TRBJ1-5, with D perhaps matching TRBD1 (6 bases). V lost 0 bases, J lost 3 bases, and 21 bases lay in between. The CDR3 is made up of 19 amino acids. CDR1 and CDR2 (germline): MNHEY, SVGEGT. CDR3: CASSYSRIRGVFPNQPQHF. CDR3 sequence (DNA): TGTGCCAGCAGTTACTCGAGAATCAGGGGTGTTTTTCCCAATCAGCCCCAGCATTTT.

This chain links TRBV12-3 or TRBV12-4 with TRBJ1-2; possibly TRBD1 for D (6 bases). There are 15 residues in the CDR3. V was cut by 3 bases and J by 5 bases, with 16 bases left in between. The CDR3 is CASSFGRGRSYGYTF. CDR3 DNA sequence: TGTGCCAGCAGTTTTGGCAGGGGAAGGTCGTATGGCTACACCTTC.

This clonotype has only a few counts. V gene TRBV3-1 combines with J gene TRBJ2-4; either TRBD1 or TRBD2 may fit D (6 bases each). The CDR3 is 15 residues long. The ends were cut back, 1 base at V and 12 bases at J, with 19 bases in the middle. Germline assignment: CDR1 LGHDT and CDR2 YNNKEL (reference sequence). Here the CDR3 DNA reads TGTGCCAGCAGCCAAGCGGGACTGGGAGCAGGGGCTCAGTACTTC. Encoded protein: CASSQAGLGAGAQYF.

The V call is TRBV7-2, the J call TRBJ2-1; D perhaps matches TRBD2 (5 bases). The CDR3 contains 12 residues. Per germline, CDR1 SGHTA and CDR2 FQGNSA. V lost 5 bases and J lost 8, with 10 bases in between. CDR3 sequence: CASSVGSYEQFF. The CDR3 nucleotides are TGTGCCAGCAGCGTTGGGAGTTATGAGCAGTTCTTC.

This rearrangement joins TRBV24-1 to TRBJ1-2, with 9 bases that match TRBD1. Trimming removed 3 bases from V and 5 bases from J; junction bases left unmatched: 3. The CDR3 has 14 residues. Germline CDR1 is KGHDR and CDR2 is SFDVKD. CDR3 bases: TGTGCCACCAGTGATGGGACAGGGAATTATGGCTACACCTTC. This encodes CATSDGTGNYGYTF.